This is a list of T cell receptor beta chains from one sample in a study of cytomegalovirus exposure and HLA in healthy donors. The table came from immunoSEQ multiplex PCR; TCRdb's copy has only in-frame clones and leaves some out. This table holds about 76,000 clones, 70% to 80% found once. The sequenced sample was PBMCs. All receptors derive from a man between 25 and 39 years old in good health and CMV-seronegative. The CDR3 runs from the conserved cysteine through the conserved F or W. Fields, in order: J gene, V gene, D gene, clone size, CDR3 protein, CDR3 DNA. D genes are given only for firm matches. Where a row states a size, it is once, few, many or the class of an expanded clone; other rows omit it.

TRBJ1-5 TRBV6-1 - - CASRNGRALNQPQHF TGTGCCAGCAGGAATGGCAGGGCACTAAATCAGCCCCAGCATTTT
TRBJ2-5 TRBV15 TRBD2 - CATSRAWRGEQETQYF TGTGCCACCAGCAGAGCGTGGCGGGGGGAACAAGAGACCCAGTACTTC
TRBJ1-1 TRBV6-5 - - CASSYEGRGTEAFF TGTGCCAGCAGTTACGAAGGACGGGGCACTGAAGCTTTCTTT
TRBJ1-4 TRBV10-2 - - CASRTEVNEKLFF TGCGCCAGTCGGACAGAAGTGAATGAAAAACTGTTTTTT
TRBJ2-3 TRBV7-9 TRBD2 - CASSPVSGLAGDLDTQYF TGTGCCAGCAGCCCAGTGTCGGGACTAGCGGGGGATCTAGATACGCAGTATTTT
TRBJ2-7 TRBV28 - - CASARQGNPSYEQYF TGTGCCAGCGCCCGCCAGGGGAACCCCTCCTACGAGCAGTACTTC
TRBJ2-2 TRBV28 - - CASRNTGVRELFF TGTGCCAGCAGAAATACGGGAGTGAGGGAGCTGTTTTTT
TRBJ2-5 TRBV10-2 - - CASSATTRETQYF TGCGCCAGCAGTGCTACAACCAGGGAGACCCAGTACTTC
TRBJ2-3 TRBV9 - - CASSGNSHTDTQYF TGTGCCAGCAGCGGCAACAGCCACACAGATACGCAGTATTTT
TRBJ2-7 TRBV7-2 - few CASSFDLGREQYF TGTGCCAGCAGCTTTGATCTCGGTCGGGAGCAGTACTTC
TRBJ1-2 TRBV4-3 TRBD1 - CASSPTLGTGRNGYTF TGCGCCAGCAGCCCGACCCTAGGGACAGGGAGGAACGGCTACACCTTC
TRBJ1-2 TRBV5-4 TRBD1 - CASSAGNRGRNYGYTF TGTGCCAGCAGTGCAGGGAACAGGGGTCGGAACTATGGCTACACCTTC
TRBJ1-3 TRBV11-2 - - CASSLSGNTIYF TGTGCCAGCAGCCTCTCTGGAAACACCATATATTTT
TRBJ1-6 TRBV4-1 - - CASSHLHPGMGNSPLHF TGCGCCAGCAGCCATCTCCATCCAGGTATGGGTAATTCACCCCTCCACTTT
TRBJ1-4 TRBV4-2 TRBD1 - CASSQFGQGGEKLFF TGTGCCAGCAGCCAATTTGGACAGGGGGGTGAAAAACTGTTTTTT
TRBJ1-6 TRBV18 TRBD1 - CASHRDRANSPLHF TGTGCCAGCCACCGGGACAGGGCTAATTCACCCCTCCACTTT
TRBJ2-7 TRBV6-1 TRBD1 - CASSEGWTGAYEQYF TGTGCCAGCAGTGAAGGGTGGACAGGGGCCTACGAGCAGTACTTC
TRBJ1-5 TRBV28 - few CASSLGGAGQPQHF TGTGCCAGCAGTTTAGGGGGGGCCGGTCAGCCCCAGCATTTT
TRBJ2-7 TRBV11-3 - - CASSPLGRSYEQYF TGTGCCAGCAGCCCGCTGGGCCGGTCCTACGAGCAGTACTTC
TRBJ1-2 TRBV6-1 - once CASSEGPGNGYTF TGTGCCAGCAGTGAAGGCCCAGGGAACGGCTACACCTTC
TRBJ2-4 TRBV5-4 TRBD2 - CASSLVSGRTSNIQYF TGTGCCAGCAGCTTGGTTAGCGGGAGAACGTCAAACATTCAGTACTTC
TRBJ2-3 TRBV5-1 - - CASSSKIISTDTQYF TGCGCCAGCAGCTCTAAGATTATAAGCACAGATACGCAGTATTTT
TRBJ1-6 TRBV10-3 TRBD1 - CASGETGNSPLHF TGTGCCTCAGGGGAGACAGGGAATTCACCCCTCCACTTT
TRBJ1-2 TRBV11-2 - - CASSLSGQGSGGYTF TGTGCCAGCAGCTTATCAGGGCAAGGGTCCGGCGGCTACACCTTC
TRBJ1-2 TRBV19 TRBD1 - CASSIPGTGNYGYTF TGTGCCAGTAGTATCCCCGGGACAGGGAACTATGGCTACACCTTC
TRBJ2-3 TRBV18 - - CASSRNGGRTDTQYF TGTGCCAGCTCACGAAATGGAGGGCGAACAGATACGCAGTATTTT
TRBJ2-3 TRBV7-9 TRBD2 - CASWLAGITDTQYF TGTGCCAGCTGGCTAGCGGGAATCACAGATACGCAGTATTTT
TRBJ2-2 TRBV28 TRBD2 - CASIPSTGGPAGELFF TGTGCCAGCATTCCATCAACGGGAGGGCCGGCCGGGGAGCTGTTTTTT
TRBJ1-1 TRBV7-2 TRBD1 - CASSLGQGLNTEAFF TGTGCCAGCAGCTTAGGACAGGGCCTGAACACTGAAGCTTTCTTT
TRBJ2-1 TRBV27 TRBD2 - CASKREGPLRGGPRNEQFF TGTGCCAGCAAGCGGGAGGGCCCTCTTAGAGGTGGTCCCCGGAATGAGCAGTTCTTC
TRBJ1-6 TRBV5-4 - - CASSSPGGDNSPLHF TGTGCCAGCAGCTCCCCGGGGGGCGACAATTCACCCCTCCACTTT